The rows below give T cell receptor beta chains drawn from one sample of a study of T cells in Graves' hyperthyroidism and ophthalmopathy. From the multiplex PCR reads, TCRdb called clonotypes with MiXCR, one entry per CDR3 protein. The sample lists 500,000 to 600,000 distinct CDR3 sequences, around 42% occurring once. Sequencing used peripheral blood or thyroid tissue (not recorded which). The receptors originated from a woman under 30 with Graves' hyperthyroidism. CDR3s include the opening cysteine and the closing phenylalanine or tryptophan. D genes are given only for firm matches. For some rows the clone size is stated as once, few or many, or as a class when expanded; others skip it.

size,J,V,D,DNA,CDR3
many,TRBJ2-2,TRBV5-1,.,TGCGCCAGCAGCCTGCTCCTATCCGGGGAGCTGTTTTTT,CASSLLLSGELFF
few,TRBJ1-4,TRBV11-2,.,TGTGCCAGCAGTCCCGGCACTAGCGGAAAACTGTTTTTT,CASSPGTSGKLFF
once,TRBJ2-3,TRBV2,TRBD2,TGTGCCAGCAGTCCTCTGAGCGGGAGGGCGGATACGCAGTATTTT,CASSPLSGRADTQYF
many,TRBJ1-5,TRBV6-2/TRBV6-3,.,TGTGCCAGCAGTAAGGGGAATCAGCCCCAGCATTTT,CASSKGNQPQHF
.,TRBJ1-6,TRBV28,TRBD1,TGTGCCAGCGTTCCTGGGGACAGGGAATGCAGAAGGCCTTCACCCCTCCACTTT,CASVPGDRECRRPSPLHF
.,TRBJ1-5,TRBV19,.,TGTGCCAGTAGTATAATTCGCTATAGCAATCAGCCCCAGCATTTT,CASSIIRYSNQPQHF
.,TRBJ1-2,TRBV27,TRBD1,TGTGCCAGCAGGAAACGGACAGGGACGTTCTATGGCTACACCTTC,CASRKRTGTFYGYTF
.,TRBJ1-2,TRBV29-1,TRBD1,TGCAGCTACGGGGACAGCTTCTATGGCTACACCTTC,CSYGDSFYGYTF
many,TRBJ1-1,TRBV7-8,.,TGTGCCAGCAGCTGGGGGGGGGGTTTGAACACTGAAGCTTTCTTT,CASSWGGGLNTEAFF
once,TRBJ1-1,TRBV29-1,.,TGCAGCGTTGAAGATCGTACGGGACAAATCGCCACTGAAGCTTTCTTT,CSVEDRTGQIATEAFF
few,TRBJ2-1,TRBV29-1,TRBD2,TGCAGCGTTGAAGTGGGGCGGGAGTGGTTCTTC,CSVEVGREWFF